The 20 T cell receptor beta chains below come from one sample, sequenced in a study of beta chain features in type 1 diabetes. Expressed TCRB transcripts were sequenced, since all the RNA that had been isolated was reverse transcribed. Assay used: immunoSEQ multiplex PCR; TCRdb lists only in-frame clones, some missing. The table has fewer than 550,000 clones, about an eighth seen once; the top ten hold approximately 0.045%. Sequencing used naive CD4+ T cells from blood. The source is a woman younger than 30 in good health.

The rearrangement uses TRBV7-2 and TRBJ2-4, with TRBD1 matching over 7 bases. The V gene's germline CDR1 is SGHTA and CDR2 FQGNSA. V lost 4 bases, J lost 6 bases, and 6 bases stayed unmatched. The CDR3 contains 14 residues. CDR3 loop: CASSYKGALNIQYF. The CDR3, as DNA: TGTGCCAGCAGCTATAAGGGGGCACTAAACATTCAGTACTTC.

This clone appeared a few times. J is TRBJ1-1 and V is TRBV4-3; 7 bases align to TRBD1. V dropped 3 bases and J dropped 3; count of bases not matched to a gene: 4. The CDR3 is 14 amino acids. Germline CDR1 and CDR2: LGHNA and YSLEER. CDR3 protein: CASSQGTGDTEAFF. The CDR3 coding sequence is TGCGCCAGCAGCCAGGGCACAGGGGACACTGAAGCTTTCTTT.

V gene TRBV4-3 combines with J gene TRBJ2-1, with no clear D. Per germline, CDR1 LGHNA and CDR2 YSLEER. This CDR3 comprises 21 residues. Trimming removed 0 bases from V and 0 bases from J, with 24 bases in between. CDR3 sequence (DNA): TGCGCCAGCAGCCAAGATTTGGGTGGCTGGGCAGGTACAAGCTCCTACAATGAGCAGTTCTTC. Protein product: CASSQDLGGWAGTSSYNEQFF.

This clone was seen a handful of times. The CDR3 loop reads CASSRDGYGYTF. In nucleotides, the CDR3 is TGTGCCAGCAGCAGAGACGGGTATGGCTACACCTTC. The chain uses TRBV13 and TRBJ1-2; D is unresolved. The V end was cut by 5 bases, the J end by 5 bases, with 9 bases between. The CDR3 sequence is 12 residues long. From germline, CDR1 is PRHDT and CDR2 FYEKMQ (reference sequence).

This clone has only a few counts. Other DNA sequences of this sample code for an identical CDR3. The chain links TRBV7-9 to TRBJ2-3; TRBD1 might be the D (7 bases). Trimming shortened V by 3 bases and J by 1 base, and 8 bases separated the two germline ends. The CDR3 sequence is 14 residues long. CDR1 is SEHNR and CDR2 is FQNEAQ in the germline V gene (reference sequence). The CDR3, as DNA: TGTGCCAGCAGCTTCAGGGGGGGCACAGATACGCAGTATTTT. It yields the protein CASSFRGGTDTQYF.

This clone was counted a few times. The identical CDR3 is also encoded by other nucleotide sequences in the sample. This chain uses TRBV5-1 with TRBJ2-5; D remains ambiguous. CDR3 length: 12 residues. Trimming stripped 4 bases from V and 2 bases from J, with 6 bases between. Germline V gene data show CDR1 as SGHRS and CDR2 as YFSETQ. CDR3 nucleotides: TGCGCCAGCAGCCGCCAGCAAGAGACCCAGTACTTC. It translates to CASSRQQETQYF.

This clone was recorded a few times. J is TRBJ1-5 and V is TRBV7-9; tentative D call: TRBD1 (5 bases). CDR3 length equals 14 residues. Trimming took off 4 bases at V and 6 bases at J, with 13 bases between the two ends. Germline V gives CDR1 SEHNR, CDR2 FQNEAQ (reference sequence). The CDR3 loop is CASSSRPGGQPQHF. The CDR3 DNA is TGTGCCAGCAGCTCGCGACCGGGGGGTCAGCCCCAGCATTTT.

CDR3 loop: CSVDGQGRSNTEAFF. The CDR3 region has the DNA TGCAGCGTCGACGGACAGGGAAGATCGAACACTGAAGCTTTCTTT. This sequence joins TRBV29-1 and TRBJ1-1, with 8 bases fitting TRBD1. Germline CDR1 SQVTM, CDR2 ANQGSEA. The CDR3 totals 15 residues. The J segment lost 1 base and the V segment lost 6 bases, leaving 10 bases of the junction unmatched. Supplemented by reference TRBV29-1 and TRBJ1-1, the full variable domain reads SAVISQKPSRDICQRGTSLTIQCQVDSQVTMMFWYRQQPGQSLTLIATANQGSEATYESGFVIDKFPISRPNLTFSTLTVSNMSPEDSSIYLCSVDGQGRSNTEAFFGQGTRLTVV.

V is TRBV29-1 and J is TRBJ1-1; 7 bases map to TRBD1. Germline CDR1 and CDR2: SQVTM and ANQGSEA. The CDR3 is 14 residues long. V lost 6 bases, J lost 5 bases, and 12 bases stayed unmatched. This chain's CDR3 is CSVKTDRTRTEAFF. In DNA, the CDR3 is TGCAGCGTAAAAACGGACAGGACGAGGACTGAAGCTTTCTTT.

The chain employs TRBV5-6 and TRBJ2-5, with D unclear. Germline V gene lookup returns CDR1 SGHDT and CDR2 YYEEEE. V was shortened by 8 bases and J by 5 bases, with 16 bases between the two germline ends. This CDR3 has 13 residues. The DNA of the CDR3 is TGTGCCAGTCGAATATCCCAGAGGGAGACCCAGTACTTC. Residues: CASRISQRETQYF.

The chain has TRBV5-6 and TRBJ2-5, with 8 nucleotides matching TRBD1. Germline-derived CDR1 and CDR2 are SGHDT and YYEEEE. The CDR3 spans 13 residues. Losses at the gene ends were 5 bases for V and 5 bases for J; bases not matched to a gene: 5. The CDR3 is CASRRDRLETQYF. The DNA for the CDR3 is TGTGCCAGCAGACGGGACAGGCTGGAGACCCAGTACTTC.

This clone was found a few times. The chain is built from TRBV18 and TRBJ2-7; 8 nucleotides line up with TRBD1. The CDR3 has 13 amino acids. The V gene's germline CDR1 is KGHSH and CDR2 LQKENI. The V segment lost 3 bases and the J segment 6 bases; nucleotides outside the gene matches: 4. The CDR3 reads CASSPDRAAEQYV. The CDR3 region has the DNA TGTGCCAGCTCACCGGACAGGGCGGCCGAGCAGTACGTC.

This clone was detected only a few times. The V call is TRBV11-2, the J call TRBJ2-3; the D gene is possibly TRBD2 (6 bases). The CDR3 is 17 residues long. The ends were cut back, 4 bases at V and 2 bases at J, with 19 bases in the middle. Germline V gene sequence: CDR1 SGHAT, CDR2 FQNNGV. The CDR3 spells CASSSSLEAGSTDTQYF. The CDR3 coding sequence is TGTGCCAGCAGCTCCTCCCTAGAAGCGGGCTCCACAGATACGCAGTATTTT.

In its sample, this clone was seen a few times. This sequence joins TRBV27 and TRBJ2-1, with TRBD2 matching 9 bases. The CDR3 has 17 residues. Germline CDR1 MNHEY, CDR2 SMNVEV (reference sequence). V dropped 6 bases and J dropped 2; count of bases not matched to a gene: 11. The CDR3 reads CASRRGGWTETYNEQFF. In DNA form, the CDR3 reads TGTGCCAGCAGGCGGGGGGGATGGACGGAGACCTACAATGAGCAGTTCTTC.

The gene calls are TRBV15 and TRBJ2-3; D is undetermined. Germline values: CDR1 LNHNV, CDR2 YYDKDF (reference sequence). The CDR3 has 14 residues. V shed 1 base and J shed 5 bases, with 10 bases lying between them. The CDR3 DNA is TGTGCCACCAGCAGAGGGGCCCATTTAGATACGCAGTATTTT. It translates to CATSRGAHLDTQYF.

Remarks on this clone: Other nucleotide sequences in the sample specify the same CDR3. The chain joins TRBV5-6 to TRBJ2-1; no reliable D call. Looked up from germline, CDR1 is SGHDT and CDR2 is YYEEEE. There are 13 residues in the CDR3. The V end was cut by 0 bases, the J end by 4 bases, with 5 bases between. Here the CDR3 reads CASSLERYNEQFF. CDR3 coding DNA: TGTGCCAGCAGCTTGGAGCGTTACAATGAGCAGTTCTTC.

As DNA, the CDR3 is TGTGCCAGTAGGGGACAGAGCTCCTACAATGAGCAGTTCTTC. Translated: CASRGQSSYNEQFF. V gene TRBV6-6 combines with J gene TRBJ2-1; 7 bases map to TRBD1. The germline gives CDR1 MNHNY, CDR2 SVGAGI (reference sequence). The trim removed 9 bases at V and 0 bases at J, leaving 5 bases unmatched. This CDR3 region has 14 residues.

This clone was detected only a few times. The rearrangement uses TRBV29-1 and TRBJ2-3; tentative D call: TRBD1 (6 bases). Germline-derived CDR1 and CDR2 are SQVTM and ANQGSEA. This CDR3 is built from 14 residues. Trimming took off 4 bases at V and 2 bases at J, with 13 bases between the two ends. The chain's CDR3 is CSVVDRISTDTQYF. The CDR3 DNA is TGCAGCGTTGTGGACAGAATCTCCACAGATACGCAGTATTTT.

This chain uses TRBV2 with TRBJ2-4; no clear D. The V gene's germline CDR1 is SNHLY and CDR2 FYNNEI. V lost 6 bases and J 9 bases, leaving 9 bases between the germline ends. CDR3 length equals 11 residues. The DNA for the CDR3 is TGTGCCAGCAGCCGCTACCCCATTCAGTACTTC. This codes for CASSRYPIQYF.

A few counts support this clone. This chain uses TRBV5-6 with TRBJ1-5; D not certain. CDR1 and CDR2 (germline): SGHDT, YYEEEE. Trimming pared 0 bases from V and 6 bases from J, leaving 4 bases between. The CDR3 has 12 residues. CDR3 nucleotide sequence: TGTGCCAGCAGCTTGGGGACTCAGCCCCAGCATTTT. Residues: CASSLGTQPQHF. Full variable domain (remainder filled in from reference TRBV5-6 and TRBJ1-5): DAGVTQSPTHLIKTRGQQVTLRCSPKSGHDTVSWYQQALGQGPQFIFQYYEEEERQRGNFPDRFSGHQFPNYSSELNVNALLLGDSALYLCASSLGTQPQHFGDGTRLSIL.